The 20 T cell receptor beta chains listed next were all sequenced from one sample in a study of blood T cells in healthy people across ages. Combining a sample-barcoded 5' primer with a J-beta primer mix, a second PCR ran for roughly 7 to 11 cycles. TCRdb passed the 5' RACE reads through MiXCR, listing each CDR3 protein once. This table has nearly 1 million distinct CDR3 sequences, approximately 50% appearing once. The source material was blood. Receptors originate from a woman aged 60-70 years in good health.

The J gene is TRBJ2-2, the V gene TRBV4-3, with a tentative D call TRBD2 (7 bases). V lost 4 bases and J lost 4, with 13 bases in between. Germline V CDR1 and CDR2: LGHNA, YSLEER. CDR3 size: 15 residues. CDR3 nucleotides: TGCGCCAGCAGCCCACGAGGGGGGGGCACCGGGGAGCTGTTTTTT. Protein product: CASSPRGGGTGELFF.

This clonotype was detected a few times. The V call is TRBV4-1, the J call TRBJ1-2, with D perhaps TRBD1 (6 bases). Germline loops: CDR1 MGHRA, CDR2 YSYEKL. Trimming removed 0 bases at V and 1 base at J, with 12 bases between. The CDR3 covers 16 residues. Here the CDR3 DNA reads TGCGCCAGCAGCCAAGACAAAGGGGGATATAACTATGGCTACACCTTC. Translating gives CASSQDKGGYNYGYTF.

The gene calls are TRBV28 and TRBJ2-5; D may be TRBD1 or TRBD2 (5 bases each). V was shortened by 6 bases and J by 11 bases, with 22 bases between the two germline ends. In germline, CDR1 is MDHEN, CDR2 SYDVKM. The CDR3 is made up of 14 amino acids. CDR3 nucleotides: TGTGCCAGCAGCTTGGGGACCCCACTATTTGAGCAGTACTTC. It specifies CASSLGTPLFEQYF.

The chain employs TRBV12-5 and TRBJ2-3; possible D gene TRBD2, 6 bases. The V and J ends lost 11 bases and 3 bases respectively, with 15 bases between them. Germline V lookup: CDR1 LGHNT, CDR2 FRNRAP. The CDR3 is 13 residues long. CDR3 in amino acids: CAYISGKTDTQYF. CDR3 nucleotide sequence: TGTGCTTACATTAGCGGTAAAACAGATACGCAGTATTTT.

CDR3 amino acids: CASRRQETQYF. The CDR3 region has the DNA TGTGCCAGCCGCAGGCAAGAGACCCAGTACTTC. The V and J genes are TRBV6-5 and TRBJ2-5, with D hard to call. The CDR3 is made up of 11 amino acids. V lost 8 bases and J lost 2, with 6 bases in between. Germline V lookup: CDR1 MNHEY, CDR2 SVGAGI.

In the case of this clonotype: One base away lies a much larger clone, so this may be a sequencing read error. The chain has TRBV7-8 and TRBJ2-7, with D perhaps assigned TRBD1 or TRBD2 (5 bases each). CDR1 is SGHVS, CDR2 FQNEAQ, per germline. The CDR3 is 14 residues long. The CDR3 here is CTSSLSSGTREQYF. CDR3 bases: TGTACCAGCAGCCTGTCCTCAGGGACGAGGGAGCAGTACTTC.

The chain uses TRBV2 and TRBJ2-3; TRBD1 matches 7 bases. The CDR3 consists of 14 residues. Germline V gene lookup returns CDR1 SNHLY and CDR2 FYNNEI. The V and J ends lost 6 bases and 6 bases, in that order; junction bases with no gene match: 9. Here the CDR3 reads CASSVTGASDTQYF. Written as DNA, the CDR3 is TGTGCCAGCAGCGTCACAGGGGCAAGCGATACGCAGTATTTT.

The chain couples TRBV12-3 or TRBV12-4 to TRBJ2-1; the match to TRBD2 covers 16 bases. V was clipped by 4 bases and J by 6 bases; unmatched bases: 9. This CDR3 comprises 18 residues. CDR3 protein: CASSSRPGLAGGVNEQFF. CDR3 nucleotide sequence: TGTGCCAGCAGTTCCCGACCGGGACTAGCGGGAGGGGTCAATGAGCAGTTCTTC.

The chain uses TRBV9 and TRBJ2-2; 9 bases line up with TRBD1. V gave up 1 base and J gave up 0 bases; unmatched junction bases: 4. The CDR3 has 17 amino acids. In germline, CDR1 is SGDLS, CDR2 YYNGEE. The CDR3 DNA sequence: TGTGCCAGCAGCGTACTCCGGGACAGGGCGAACACCGGGGAGCTGTTTTTT. Residues: CASSVLRDRANTGELFF. The full variable domain, its missing parts supplied by reference TRBV9 and TRBJ2-2, is DSGVTQTPKHLITATGQRVTLRCSPRSGDLSVYWYQQSLDQGLQFLIQYYNGEERAKGNILERFSAQQFPDLHSELNLSSLELGDSALYFCASSVLRDRANTGELFFGEGSRLTVL.

This clonotype has more than one count but fewer than ten. The chain joins TRBV4-3 to TRBJ2-7; 8 bases are shared with TRBD2. Germline V gives CDR1 LGHNA, CDR2 YSLEER. CDR3 length equals 13 residues. Trimming took 2 bases from V and 9 from J; bases not matched to a gene: 6. CDR3 loop: CASSQRKGLAQYF. CDR3 nucleotides: TGCGCCAGCAGCCAAAGGAAAGGACTAGCGCAGTACTTC.

The chain links TRBV5-1 to TRBJ2-1; D gene ambiguous. The germline V gene has CDR1 SGHRS and CDR2 YFSETQ. The V end lost 5 bases, the J end lost 6 bases, and 12 bases lay between the germline ends. The CDR3 has 13 amino acids. In DNA form, the CDR3 reads TGCGCCAGCAGAGTTGATCTCGCCAATGAGCAGTTCTTC. As protein: CASRVDLANEQFF.

The chain has TRBV6-1 and TRBJ1-1, with D possibly being TRBD1 (5 bases). This CDR3 contains 15 residues. Germline assignment: CDR1 MNHNS and CDR2 SASEGT. V was shortened by 6 bases and J by 5 bases, with 19 bases between the two germline ends. The CDR3 DNA reads TGTGCCAGCAGGGGGACCGACAATCTTCGAACTGAAGCTTTCTTT. This encodes CASRGTDNLRTEAFF.

The chain is built from TRBV6-6 and TRBJ1-1, with a tentative D call TRBD1 (5 bases). Trimming cost V 2 bases and J 6 bases, with 16 bases left between them. The CDR3 runs to 15 residues. Germline loops: CDR1 MNHNY, CDR2 SVGAGI (reference sequence). The CDR3 bases are TGTGCCAGCAGTTACGGCAGGGTGGGTGGTCCTGAAGCTTTCTTT. Amino acid sequence: CASSYGRVGGPEAFF.

This rearrangement joins TRBV20-1 to TRBJ2-7; TRBD1 matches 8 bases. V shed 2 bases, J shed 3 bases, and the junction held 9 bases outside the gene matches. The germline CDR1 and CDR2 sequences are DFQATT and SNEGSKA (reference sequence). This CDR3 is built from 15 residues. The DNA for the CDR3 is TGCAGTGCTAGATCCCGGACAGGGAACTTCTACGAGCAGTACTTC. Translated, it gives CSARSRTGNFYEQYF.

This chain uses TRBV7-2 with TRBJ2-5; a possible D gene is TRBD2 (5 bases). The J call may be in error: the DNA end matches TRBJ2-7 better. Germline V CDR1 and CDR2: SGHTA, FQGNSA. The CDR3 loop spans 14 amino acids. DNA for the CDR3: TGTGCCAGCAGCTTAGCGCGGGTCACCTACGAGCAGTACTTC. It encodes CASSLARVTYEQYF.

The rearrangement uses TRBV6-5 and TRBJ2-4; TRBD1 matches 7 bases. The CDR3 has 13 residues. Germline assignment: CDR1 MNHEY and CDR2 SVGAGI. The V gene end was trimmed by 6 bases and the J gene end by 13 bases; junction bases not matched to a gene: 12. Here the CDR3 DNA reads TGTGCCAGCAGAGATGACAGGGTTGGAGAGCAGTACTTC. Translating gives CASRDDRVGEQYF.

The CDR3 sequence is CSARVGLAVGGSYEQYF. The CDR3 bases are TGCAGTGCTAGAGTAGGACTAGCGGTTGGGGGCTCCTACGAGCAGTACTTC. V is TRBV20-1 and J is TRBJ2-7, with 10 positions matching TRBD2. This CDR3 has 17 amino acids. With 1 base clipped from V and 0 bases from J, the junction kept 9 bases outside the gene matches. CDR1 and CDR2 from the germline V gene are DFQATT and SNEGSKA (reference sequence).

The V and J genes are TRBV5-1 and TRBJ2-1; tentative D call: TRBD2 (6 bases). The V end was cut by 2 bases, the J end by 8 bases, with 11 bases between. Germline CDR1 and CDR2: SGHRS and YFSETQ. The CDR3 is 13 amino acids. The chain's CDR3 is CASSFREIDEQFF. The CDR3 DNA follows: TGCGCCAGCAGCTTCCGGGAGATTGATGAGCAGTTCTTC. Variable domain in full (rest from reference TRBV5-1 and TRBJ2-1): KAGVTQTPRYLIKTRGQQVTLSCSPISGHRSVSWYQQTPGQGLQFLFEYFSETQRNKGNFPGRFSGRQFSNSRSEMNVSTLELGDSALYLCASSFREIDEQFFGPGTRLTVL.

This clonotype was detected a few times. The CDR3 DNA sequence: TGTGCCAGCAGTTTGATACAGGGGGCGAATGGCTACACCTTC. Amino acids: CASSLIQGANGYTF. The J gene is TRBJ1-2, the V gene TRBV12-3 or TRBV12-4; 9 bases match TRBD1. CDR3 length: 14 amino acids. V was pared by 3 bases and J by 6 bases, with 5 bases of the junction left unmatched.

The chain uses TRBV12-3 or TRBV12-4 and TRBJ2-1; 7 bases match TRBD2. The junction had 7 bases not matched to a gene; V was cut back by 5 bases and J by 3 bases. The CDR3 consists of 15 residues. In nucleotides, the CDR3 is TGTGCCAGCAGTGACCTTGGGGGGGGCTACAATGAGCAGTTCTTC. Its protein product is CASSDLGGGYNEQFF.